This record looks at one TCR beta chain sequence and its context. Its specificity is not known. This CDR3 is 12 amino acids long. The V gene's germline CDR1 is SEHNR and CDR2 FQNEAQ (reference sequence). V dropped 4 bases and J dropped 5 bases, with 9 bases sitting between them. These data originate in a study of T cell repertoires in cytomegalovirus infection. Study in general: Both CMV infection and a matching HLA type were indicated by public TCR beta signatures. Notes on the study in general: Clonotype analysis showed dominance of the ex vivo response by HLA-C-restricted CMV-specific TCR beta clonotypes.

Using its own MiXCR run on the reads, TCRdb lists one record per CDR3 protein. The sample lists tens of thousands of distinct CDR3 sequences, 20% occurring once. The sequence was collected from a human donor in good health (CMV status not recorded). Some clones in this sample may be carry-over from other donors' samples. Sequencing used CD8+ T cells from cultured PBMCs, obtained from culture after CMV antigen stimulation. The chain is built from TRBV7-9 and TRBJ2-7, with D possibly matching TRBD2 (5 bases). The CDR3 region has the DNA TGTGCCAGCAGCTACGGGGTGGACGAGCAGTACTTC. This translates into CASSYGVDEQYF.